The 9 T cell receptor beta chains below come from one sample, sequenced in a study of cytomegalovirus exposure and HLA in healthy donors. The PCR had 60 Vbeta and 13 Jbeta primers. Sequencing was performed with immunoSEQ multiplex PCR; in TCRdb, only in-frame clones are kept and a portion is missing. Found here are a few hundred thousand clones, 84% of them singletons; the top ten hold roughly 2%. What was sequenced was PBMCs. Receptor source: a woman in her thirties or forties in good health and CMV-seropositive.

The chain combines TRBV19 with TRBJ2-3, with D uncertain. Germline V gene data show CDR1 as LNHDA and CDR2 as SQIVND (reference sequence). The CDR3 sequence is 13 residues long. The V and J ends lost 1 base and 6 bases respectively, with 8 bases between them. Here the CDR3 reads CASSIARQDTQYF. The CDR3 region has the DNA TGTGCCAGTAGTATAGCGAGGCAGGATACGCAGTATTTT. Combining the CDR3 with reference TRBV19 and TRBJ2-3 gives the whole variable domain DGGITQSPKYLFRKEGQNVTLSCEQNLNHDAMYWYRQDPGQGLRLIYYSQIVNDFQKGDIAEGYSVSREKKESFPLTVTSAQKNPTAFYLCASSIARQDTQYFGPGTRLTVL.

The chain is built from TRBV28 and TRBJ1-3; TRBD1 agrees at 8 bases. The ends lost 5 bases at V and 3 bases at J; junction bases unmatched: 6. The length of the CDR3 is 15 residues. Germline V gives CDR1 MDHEN, CDR2 SYDVKM. CDR3 loop: CASSGQGLGGNTIYF. In DNA, the CDR3 is TGTGCCAGCAGTGGACAGGGTTTAGGTGGAAACACCATATATTTT.

This rearrangement joins TRBV19 to TRBJ1-3, with no clear D. Trimming pared 3 bases from V and 0 bases from J, leaving 9 bases between. The length of the CDR3 is 15 residues. The germline V gene encodes CDR1 LNHDA and CDR2 SQIVND (reference sequence). Here the CDR3 reads CASSIDGSSGNTIYF. The CDR3 DNA sequence: TGTGCCAGTAGTATCGACGGGAGCTCTGGAAACACCATATATTTT.

This clone was detected only a few times. The chain carries TRBV7-8 and TRBJ1-5; TRBD1 agrees at 8 bases. V was pared by 5 bases and J by 0 bases, with 3 bases of the junction left unmatched. The CDR3 spans 15 residues. Germline V gene data show CDR1 as SGHVS and CDR2 as FQNEAQ. CDR3 sequence: CASSQQGDSNQPQHF. CDR3 in DNA: TGTGCCAGCAGCCAACAGGGGGATAGCAATCAGCCCCAGCATTTT.

DNA of the CDR3: TGTGCCAGCATCCGGGAAAGCTCCTACAATGAGCAGTTCTTC. The encoded protein is CASIRESSYNEQFF. V and J are TRBV7-9 and TRBJ2-1; perhaps TRBD2 as D (5 bases). The CDR3 runs to 14 residues. Germline V gene data show CDR1 as SEHNR and CDR2 as FQNEAQ (reference sequence). V lost 7 bases to trimming and J lost 0 bases, with 10 bases between them.

The V call is TRBV5-1, the J call TRBJ2-2; 7 nucleotides agree with TRBD1. V lost 1 base to trimming and J lost 4 bases; unmatched junction nucleotides: 4. Germline values: CDR1 SGHRS, CDR2 YFSETQ. This CDR3 region has 15 residues. In nucleotides, the CDR3 is TGCGCCAGCAGCTTGAAAGGGGGCGCCACCGGGGAGCTGTTTTTT. Its translation is CASSLKGGATGELFF.

This clone was recorded a few times. The V call is TRBV11-3, the J call TRBJ2-7, with TRBD2 identical over 13 bases. Germline V CDR1 and CDR2: SGHNT, YENEEA. CDR3 length: 18 residues. V dropped 2 bases and J dropped 5; count of bases not matched to a gene: 12. The CDR3 spells CASSLFGSGLAGRHEQYF. DNA of the CDR3: TGTGCCAGCAGCTTATTCGGATCGGGACTAGCGGGAAGACACGAGCAGTACTTC.

The rearrangement uses TRBV27 and TRBJ1-4, with D perhaps TRBD1 (6 bases). Per the germline V gene, CDR1 is MNHEY and CDR2 is SMNVEV (reference sequence). Trimming removed 2 bases from V and 7 bases from J, with 11 bases in between. The CDR3 totals 14 residues. CDR3 DNA: TGTGCCAGCAGTTTAGGGGGCTGGAGTGAAAAACTGTTTTTT. Translating gives CASSLGGWSEKLFF.

This clone was found a few times. The chain couples TRBV5-1 to TRBJ2-5; D is perhaps TRBD1 (6 bases). The CDR3 covers 14 residues. CDR1 SGHRS and CDR2 YFSETQ come from the germline V gene. The V and J ends lost 2 bases and 4 bases respectively, with 12 bases between them. The CDR3, as DNA: TGCGCCAGCAGCTTCACAGGGACCGTAGAGACCCAGTACTTC. Protein: CASSFTGTVETQYF.